This T cell receptor beta chain comes out of a study of blood T cell repertoires in COVID-19. Study background: The United States, Italy and Spain were the sources of the acute and convalescent COVID-19 samples. Sources were T cells, B-cell-depleted T cells, or PBMCs; the material itself was cDNA or gDNA.

Source study methods: Counts of nucleated cells, estimated from reference gene primer amplification, were obtained. TCRdb's copy holds only in-frame clones and misses some; the assay was immunoSEQ multiplex PCR. V and J calls and clone size follow that table, whereas D and trimming were derived from the DNA. The sample holds fewer than 30,000 clones, more than 65% seen once. There are 21 residues in the CDR3. Trimming took 2 bases from V and 3 from J; bases not matched to a gene: 22. Germline V gene sequence: CDR1 MNHNS, CDR2 SASEGT. The TCR comes from a woman aged 55-70 years with acute or convalescent COVID-19. The material sequenced was peripheral blood. The chain recombines TRBV6-1 with TRBJ1-2, with TRBD1 matching 9 bases. CDR3 protein: CASSERDRVEIMARTYYGYTF. The CDR3 DNA reads TGTGCCAGCAGTGAAAGGGACAGGGTGGAGATTATGGCTCGAACTTACTATGGCTACACCTTC.